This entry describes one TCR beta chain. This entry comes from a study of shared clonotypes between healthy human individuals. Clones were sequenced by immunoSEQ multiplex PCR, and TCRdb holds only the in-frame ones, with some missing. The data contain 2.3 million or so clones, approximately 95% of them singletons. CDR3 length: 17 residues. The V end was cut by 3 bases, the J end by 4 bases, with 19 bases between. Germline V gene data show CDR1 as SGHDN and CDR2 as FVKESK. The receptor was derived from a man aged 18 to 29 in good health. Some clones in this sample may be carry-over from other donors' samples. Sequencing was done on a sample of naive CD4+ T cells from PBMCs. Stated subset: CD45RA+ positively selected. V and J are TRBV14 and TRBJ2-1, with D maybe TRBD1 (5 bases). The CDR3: CASSQEGWGLPYNEQFF. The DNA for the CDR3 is TGTGCCAGCAGCCAGGAAGGGTGGGGCCTGCCTTACAATGAGCAGTTCTTC.